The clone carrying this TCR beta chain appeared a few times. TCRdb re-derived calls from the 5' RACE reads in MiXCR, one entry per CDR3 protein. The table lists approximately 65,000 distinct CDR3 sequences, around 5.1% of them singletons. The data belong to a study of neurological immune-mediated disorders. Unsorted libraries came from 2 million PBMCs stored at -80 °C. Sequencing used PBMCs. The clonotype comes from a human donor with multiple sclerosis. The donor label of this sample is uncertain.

The CDR3, as DNA: TGTGCCACCTCAGGGGGTTTGGATGAGCAGTTCTTC. This encodes CATSGGLDEQFF. The chain couples TRBV19 to TRBJ2-1; TRBD1 agrees at 7 bases. This CDR3 has 12 residues. Germline V gives CDR1 LNHDA, CDR2 SQIVND (reference sequence). Unmatched junction bases numbered 8, after V lost 10 bases and J lost 8 bases.